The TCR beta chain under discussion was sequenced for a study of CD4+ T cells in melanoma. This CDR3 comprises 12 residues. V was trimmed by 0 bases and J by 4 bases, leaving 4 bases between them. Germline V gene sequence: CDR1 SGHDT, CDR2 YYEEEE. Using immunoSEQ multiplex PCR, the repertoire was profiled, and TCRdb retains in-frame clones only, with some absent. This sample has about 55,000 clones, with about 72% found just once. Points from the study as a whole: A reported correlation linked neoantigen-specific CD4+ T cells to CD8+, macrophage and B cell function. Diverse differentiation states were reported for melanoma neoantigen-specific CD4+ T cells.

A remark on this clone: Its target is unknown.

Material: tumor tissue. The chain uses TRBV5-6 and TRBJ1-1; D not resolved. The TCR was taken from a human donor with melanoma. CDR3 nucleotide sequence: TGTGCCAGCAGCTTGGGGGTCACTGAAGCTTTCTTT. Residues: CASSLGVTEAFF.